One and the same sample provided the 15 T cell receptor beta chains below, sequenced in a study of early T cells in non-severe SARS-CoV-2 infection (dated by TCRdb to the early 2020s). Libraries were built with 5' RACE. Sequencing was carried out with a NextSeq 500. TCRdb passed the public sequencing reads through fastp at Q25 and MiXCR, retaining productive beta sequences. Entries that share a CDR3 protein sequence are merged under the most common genes and DNA. Counted in this sample were approximately 90,000 distinct CDR3 sequences; roughly 15% of them appeared once. The ten top clones hold 4.5% to 6.5% of the sample. The sample here was whole blood, taken at baseline. The receptor set was obtained from an adult who was a healthcare worker with PCR-confirmed SARS-CoV-2 infection or an uninfected control (not recorded which).

This sequence joins TRBV9 and TRBJ2-7, with 9 bases aligning to TRBD1. CDR1 and CDR2 from the germline V gene are SGDLS and YYNGEE. J gave up 6 bases and V 3 bases, and 7 bases lay outside the gene matches. This CDR3 comprises 14 residues. The CDR3 DNA reads as TGTGCCAGCAGCGGAGGGACAGGGAGCAGCGAGCAGTACTTC. It encodes CASSGGTGSSEQYF.

This clonotype was seen more than once but under ten times. This chain uses TRBV2 with TRBJ1-1; the D gene is possibly TRBD1 (6 bases). The CDR3 covers 13 residues. V was pared by 6 bases and J by 1 base, with 9 bases between. Germline-derived CDR1 and CDR2 are SNHLY and FYNNEI. CDR3 region: CASRDSRNTEAFF. Written as DNA, the CDR3 is TGTGCCAGCAGGGACAGCCGGAACACTGAAGCTTTCTTT.

This clonotype was counted between two and nine times. The V call is TRBV28, the J call TRBJ2-3; D unresolved. The CDR3 is 14 amino acids. The ends were cut back, 5 bases at V and 6 bases at J, with 15 bases in the middle. The germline gives CDR1 MDHEN, CDR2 SYDVKM. In DNA form, the CDR3 reads TGTGCCAGCAGTGAATCCTGGGCCGGGGATACGCAGTATTTT. This sequence encodes CASSESWAGDTQYF. Full variable domain (outside the CDR3, taken from reference TRBV28 and TRBJ2-3): DVKVTQSSRYLVKRTGEKVFLECVQDMDHENMFWYRQDPGLGLRLIYFSYDVKMKEKGDIPEGYSVSREKKERFSLILESASTNQTSMYLCASSESWAGDTQYFGPGTRLTVL.

V usage is TRBV28 and J usage is TRBJ2-1, with D possibly TRBD2 on 5 matching bases. This CDR3 region has 16 residues. CDR1 is MDHEN, CDR2 SYDVKM, per germline. V was cut by 5 bases and J by 7 bases, with 21 bases left in between. CDR3: CASSPRLGSGRNEQFF. CDR3 bases: TGTGCCAGCAGTCCTCGCCTGGGGAGTGGGAGAAATGAGCAGTTCTTC.

At least ten counts were recorded for this clonotype. The chain carries TRBV19 and TRBJ2-7; 9 bases map to TRBD1. This CDR3 comprises 14 residues. The trim removed 5 bases at V and 5 bases at J, leaving 7 bases unmatched. Germline-derived CDR1 and CDR2 are LNHDA and SQIVND (reference sequence). The DNA of the CDR3 is TGTGCCAGTAGTCTGGGGACAGGGACCCACGAGCAGTACTTC. Translation gives CASSLGTGTHEQYF.

This clonotype was recorded a few times. This sequence joins TRBV5-1 and TRBJ2-1, with TRBD1 matching 10 bases. There are 15 residues in the CDR3. With 3 bases clipped from V and 4 bases from J, the junction kept 4 bases outside the gene matches. The germline CDR1 and CDR2 sequences are SGHRS and YFSETQ. This CDR3 reads CASSSGQGRYNEQFF. Here the CDR3 DNA reads TGCGCCAGCAGCTCGGGACAGGGGAGGTACAATGAGCAGTTCTTC.

This clonotype was seen a few times. The V and J genes are TRBV7-2 and TRBJ2-2; a possible D gene is TRBD2 (6 bases). There are 14 residues in the CDR3. With 1 base removed from V and 7 bases from J, the gap between germline ends came to 10 bases. Per the germline V gene, CDR1 is SGHTA and CDR2 is FQGNSA. As DNA, the CDR3 is TGTGCCAGCAGCTTAGTTCGGGAGAGCGGGGAGCTGTTTTTT. Translated, it gives CASSLVRESGELFF.

This chain connects TRBV11-2 to TRBJ2-5; no definite D call. This CDR3 has 11 residues. Trimming pared 6 bases from V and 9 bases from J, leaving 11 bases between. The V gene's germline CDR1 is SGHAT and CDR2 FQNNGV. CDR3 protein: CASRGFRSQYF. In DNA, the CDR3 is TGTGCCAGCAGGGGTTTCAGATCCCAGTACTTC.

This clonotype has a single count. The J gene is TRBJ2-7, the V gene TRBV5-4; no reliable D call. With 7 bases removed from V and 6 bases from J, the gap between germline ends came to 14 bases. Germline assignment: CDR1 SGHNT and CDR2 YYREEE (reference sequence). This CDR3 comprises 12 residues. The CDR3 protein is CASHNPESEQYF. The CDR3 nucleotides are TGTGCCAGCCATAACCCCGAATCCGAGCAGTACTTC.

The chain carries TRBV7-9 and TRBJ2-5; D is possibly TRBD2 (5 bases). Trimming shortened V by 1 base and J by 2 bases, and 8 bases separated the two germline ends. The CDR3 extends over 14 amino acids. Germline lookup yields CDR1 SEHNR and CDR2 FQNEAQ (reference sequence). CDR3 coding DNA: TGTGCCAGCAGCTTAGTAGACTATCAAGAGACCCAGTACTTC. This translates into CASSLVDYQETQYF.

The gene calls are TRBV7-9 and TRBJ1-6; D is uncertain. The length of the CDR3 is 14 residues. Germline CDR1 and CDR2: SEHNR and FQNEAQ (reference sequence). V dropped 7 bases and J dropped 5 bases, with 12 bases sitting between them. CDR3 in DNA: TGTGCCAGCACCCTAGAGGGAAATAATTCACCCCTCCACTTT. This translates into CASTLEGNNSPLHF. Together with reference TRBV7-9 and TRBJ1-6, the CDR3 gives the full variable domain: DTGVSQNPRHKITKRGQNVTFRCDPISEHNRLYWYRQTLGQGPEFLTYFQNEAQLEKSRLLSDRFSAERPKGSFSTLEIQRTEQGDSAMYLCASTLEGNNSPLHFGNGTRLTVT.

In its sample, this clonotype was seen many times. This rearrangement joins TRBV7-2 to TRBJ1-1; D not resolved. The CDR3 runs 14 residues. V lost 3 bases and J lost 3, with 11 bases in between. The V gene's germline CDR1 is SGHTA and CDR2 FQGNSA. The CDR3 here is CASSFRQPYTEAFF. The CDR3, as DNA: TGTGCCAGCAGCTTTCGCCAGCCATACACTGAAGCTTTCTTT.

The chain uses TRBV20-1 and TRBJ2-4, with D perhaps TRBD1 or TRBD2 (5 bases each). The CDR3 contains 13 residues. V shed 7 bases and J shed 2 bases, with 12 bases lying between them. Germline V CDR1 and CDR2: DFQATT, SNEGSKA (reference sequence). CDR3 amino acids: CSESGQTKNIQYF. CDR3 in DNA: TGCAGTGAGTCGGGGCAAACCAAAAACATTCAGTACTTC.

This chain connects TRBV6-5 to TRBJ2-6, with D maybe TRBD1 (5 bases). This CDR3 is 15 amino acids long. Trimming shortened V by 6 bases and J by 3 bases, and 12 bases separated the two germline ends. CDR1 MNHEY and CDR2 SVGAGI come from the germline V gene. In DNA, the CDR3 is TGTGCCAGCAGCCCAGGGAATTATGGGGCCAACGTCCTGACTTTC. This codes for CASSPGNYGANVLTF.

V usage is TRBV12-3 or TRBV12-4 and J usage is TRBJ1-2, with TRBD1 as a possible D gene (5 bases). The ends were cut back, 6 bases at V and 3 bases at J, with 17 bases in the middle. The CDR3 has 15 residues. The CDR3 DNA follows: TGTGCCAGCAGGCTTACTCGGGACGGATACTATGGCTACACCTTC. Protein: CASRLTRDGYYGYTF.